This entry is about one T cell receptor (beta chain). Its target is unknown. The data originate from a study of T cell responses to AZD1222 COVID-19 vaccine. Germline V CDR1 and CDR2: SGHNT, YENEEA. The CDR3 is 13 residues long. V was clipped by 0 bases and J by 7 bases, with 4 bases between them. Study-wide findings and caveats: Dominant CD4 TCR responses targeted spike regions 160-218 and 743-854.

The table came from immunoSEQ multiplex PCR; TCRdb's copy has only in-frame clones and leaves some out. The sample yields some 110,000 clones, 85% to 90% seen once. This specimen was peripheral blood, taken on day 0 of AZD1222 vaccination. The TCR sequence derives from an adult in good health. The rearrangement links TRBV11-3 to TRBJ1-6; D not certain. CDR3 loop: CASSLDPNSPLHF. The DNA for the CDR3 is TGTGCCAGCAGCTTAGATCCCAATTCACCCCTCCACTTT. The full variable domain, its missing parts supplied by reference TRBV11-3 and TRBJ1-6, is EAGVVQSPRYKIIEKKQPVAFWCNPISGHNTLYWYLQNLGQGPELLIRYENEEAVDDSQLPKDRFSAERLKGVDSTLKIQPAELGDSAVYLCASSLDPNSPLHFGNGTRLTVT.